The present entry profiles one T cell receptor (beta chain) with its context. This clone was recorded once. What antigen it recognizes has not been identified. Base qualities are missing; no much larger clone stands one base away. This specimen belongs to a study of blood T cell repertoires in COVID-19 (dated by TCRdb to about 2020). Regarding the study in general: Samples covering the acute and convalescent phases of COVID-19 were provided by collaborators in the United States, Italy and Spain. Deeply sampled blood TCRbeta repertoires from subjects exposed to, actively infected with, or recovered from COVID-19 were included in the dataset. Samples were obtained from the ongoing ImmuneRACE study (first 160 participants) and from roughly 1,300 subjects provided by 6 global collaborators. Sample metadata almost always included a de-identified subject ID, COVID-19 status, age in years and sex. Where available, HLA class I and class II types were obtained from metadata supplied by the sample provider rather than from assay-based typing. A freely available public database, intended as a resource for researchers studying the immune response to SARS-CoV-2, is where the repertoires were released. The material from the prospective study consisted of cDNA or gDNA derived from T cells, B-cell-depleted T cells, or PBMCs. Summary of the overall study and its limitations: The quantity of clinical and demographic metadata differed by source and by participant and was supplied without curation.

Another Seattle source contributed samples from volunteer blood donors who had recovered from COVID-19. The collaborating institutions used their own protocols to collect whole blood in K2EDTA tubes. For TCRbeta analysis, collaborators shipped samples in one of three forms: frozen whole blood, isolated PBMCs, or DNA extracted from either of those sample types. The CDR3 runs 14 residues from the cysteine to the phenylalanine. Kept here is only the CDR3 DNA, which spans 42 bases and is read in frame from base 1. CDR1 and CDR2 are drawn from the germline V gene: SGHNT, YENEEA. Trimming at the junction amounts to 5 bases on V and 6 bases on J, and the germline ends lie 14 bases apart. TCRbeta CDR3 regions were amplified from genomic DNA by means of the immunoSEQ Assay, a bias-controlled multiplex PCR. The study's own analysis went as follows. The number of nucleated cells in each sample was estimated from the amplification of reference gene primers within the assay. To quantify the absolute abundance of each unique TCRbeta CDR3 rearrangement, sequence reads were collapsed and filtered. Productive Simpson clonality was computed per sample as the square root of Simpson's diversity index over productive rearrangements. The clones in this table, taken by TCRdb from immuneACCESS, are in-frame only. Not every clone is retained; where verified, under half of the shortfall comes from an unresolved V gene, and the cause of the rest is unknown. Clone size and V and J calls were adopted from that table, with D and trimming inferred from the DNA. In this sample the table shows approximately 300,000 clones, roughly 90% of which occur a single time. About 6% of the sample belongs to the ten largest clones.

Recombination linked TRBV11-3 to TRBJ2-1; TRBD1 is possibly the D segment (5 matching bases). Sequencing was performed on peripheral blood. The TCR was taken from a man aged 18 to 29 who had recovered from COVID-19. The CDR3 here reads CASSLTLDSNEQFF. In nucleotides, the sequence is TGTGCCAGCAGCCTTACCCTCGACAGCAATGAGCAGTTCTTC.